The text below deals with one T cell receptor (beta chain). As yet, its antigen is unknown. The sample is drawn from a study of cytomegalovirus exposure and HLA in healthy donors. V lost 5 bases, J lost 2 bases, and 6 bases stayed unmatched. Germline V gene sequence: CDR1 SGHVS, CDR2 FQNEAQ. This CDR3 is 15 amino acids long. Study-wide points: Researchers counted around 150 TCR beta chains as cytomegalovirus-associated. In a later analysis, TCR association rates varied by HLA locus: DRB1 most, HLA-C fewest. While the bulk of TCR sequences proved rare, some public TCRs turned up in many donors.

The PCR made use of 60 Vbeta and 13 Jbeta primers. Data came from immunoSEQ multiplex PCR; TCRdb stores just in-frame clones and leaves some out. The sample lists some 170,000 clones; 80% were seen once. Sequencing was carried out using PBMCs. The sequence derives from a man younger than 40 in good health and CMV-seronegative. This rearrangement joins TRBV7-8 to TRBJ1-1; 9 bases match TRBD1. In nucleotides, the CDR3 is TGTGCCAGCAGCCCCGGACAGGGGATCAACACTGAAGCTTTCTTT. It encodes CASSPGQGINTEAFF. Together with reference TRBV7-8 and TRBJ1-1, the CDR3 gives the full variable domain: GAGVSQSPRYKVAKRGQDVALRCDPISGHVSLFWYQQALGQGPEFLTYFQNEAQLDKSGLPSDRFFAERPEGSVSTLKIQRTQQEDSAVYLCASSPGQGINTEAFFGQGTRLTVV.